The 19 T cell receptor beta chains in this list originate from one sample, sequenced in a study of shared clonotypes between healthy human individuals. The table came from immunoSEQ multiplex PCR; TCRdb's copy has only in-frame clones and leaves some out. Of millions of clones listed, 90% to 95% are singletons. Sequenced: naive CD4+ T cells sorted from blood. Subset here: CD45RA+ positively selected. The receptors were gathered from a man aged 18-30 years in good health.

This clone was seen once. The identical CDR3 is also encoded by other nucleotide sequences in the sample. The genes are TRBV19 and TRBJ1-1, with D maybe TRBD1 (6 bases). Germline CDR1 reads LNHDA; CDR2 reads SQIVND (reference sequence). Between the trimmed V and J ends, which lost 6 bases and 0 bases, there was a span of 11 bases. The CDR3 is made up of 14 amino acids. CDR3 DNA sequence: TGTGCCAGTAGCCCGGACAGACTGAACACTGAAGCTTTCTTT. This codes for CASSPDRLNTEAFF. The entire variable domain, with the rest obtained from reference TRBV19 and TRBJ1-1, is as follows: DGGITQSPKYLFRKEGQNVTLSCEQNLNHDAMYWYRQDPGQGLRLIYYSQIVNDFQKGDIAEGYSVSREKKESFPLTVTSAQKNPTAFYLCASSPDRLNTEAFFGQGTRLTVV.

The chain couples TRBV30 to TRBJ2-1; 8 bases agree with TRBD2. Losses at the gene ends were 4 bases for V and 7 bases for J; bases not matched to a gene: 9. This CDR3 has 14 residues. Germline V gene lookup returns CDR1 GTSNPN and CDR2 SVGIG (reference sequence). The CDR3 DNA reads as TGTGCCTGGACCCCGGGGGGGAGGGGAAATGAGCAGTTCTTC. Amino acids: CAWTPGGRGNEQFF.

The CDR3 reads CASSFDSWGDGYTF. CDR3 coding DNA: TGCGCCAGCAGCTTCGACAGTTGGGGAGATGGCTACACCTTC. The J gene is TRBJ1-2, the V gene TRBV5-1; weak D call: TRBD1 (5 bases). CDR3 size: 14 residues. The ends were cut back, 2 bases at V and 6 bases at J, with 14 bases in the middle. Germline V gene lookup returns CDR1 SGHRS and CDR2 YFSETQ.

V usage is TRBV5-1 and J usage is TRBJ2-3; 12 bases agree with TRBD2. Germline-derived CDR1 and CDR2 are SGHRS and YFSETQ. The CDR3 contains 14 residues. The V gene end was trimmed by 1 base and the J gene end by 6 bases; junction bases not matched to a gene: 0. CDR3 protein: CASSLTSGRDTQYF. The CDR3 DNA sequence: TGCGCCAGCAGCTTGACTAGCGGGAGGGATACGCAGTATTTT.

This clone was observed once. This rearrangement joins TRBV5-1 to TRBJ2-7; 7 bases line up with TRBD1. Unmatched junction bases numbered 15, after V lost 0 bases and J lost 0 bases. The V gene's germline CDR1 is SGHRS and CDR2 YFSETQ. The CDR3 runs to 19 residues. CDR3 amino acids: CASSLALTGMNLASYEQYF. DNA for the CDR3: TGCGCCAGCAGCTTGGCCCTGACAGGGATGAACTTAGCCTCCTACGAGCAGTACTTC.

DNA of the CDR3: TGTGCCAGCAGCTTATGGGATACGGGTGAAAAACTGTTTTTT. Translating gives CASSLWDTGEKLFF. V and J are TRBV7-9 and TRBJ1-4, with no clear D. V was cut by 2 bases and J by 7 bases, with 11 bases left in between. This CDR3 spans 14 amino acids. CDR1 and CDR2 from the germline V gene are SEHNR and FQNEAQ (reference sequence).

For this clone: The same CDR3 is also encoded by other DNA sequences in this sample. This rearrangement joins TRBV9 to TRBJ2-2, with TRBD2 matching 7 bases. Trimming took 5 bases from V and 0 from J; bases not matched to a gene: 1. In germline, CDR1 is SGDLS, CDR2 YYNGEE. The CDR3 loop spans 14 amino acids. The CDR3 reads CASSGLANTGELFF. CDR3 nucleotides: TGTGCCAGCAGTGGACTAGCGAACACCGGGGAGCTGTTTTTT.

As for this clone: The sample has other DNA sequences that encode this CDR3 too. This chain joins TRBV5-6 and TRBJ2-3, with a weak D call TRBD2 (5 bases). The CDR3 is 15 residues long. CDR1 is SGHDT and CDR2 is YYEEEE in the germline V gene. V was trimmed by 0 bases and J by 0 bases, leaving 8 bases between them. CDR3 in DNA: TGTGCCAGCAGCTTGGGTGGGAGAAGCACAGATACGCAGTATTTT. Protein sequence: CASSLGGRSTDTQYF.

V and J are TRBV7-9 and TRBJ2-5, with 12 positions matching TRBD2. Germline assignment: CDR1 SEHNR and CDR2 FQNEAQ (reference sequence). The CDR3 is 18 residues long. Unmatched junction bases numbered 12, after V lost 0 bases and J lost 7 bases. Here the CDR3 reads CASSLAGTSGPTWGTQYF. CDR3 in DNA: TGTGCCAGCAGCTTAGCTGGGACTAGCGGGCCGACTTGGGGGACCCAGTACTTC.

This clone was seen just once. The same CDR3 arises from other DNA sequences in this sample as well. This chain joins TRBV19 and TRBJ2-1, with TRBD1 as a possible D gene (6 bases). Deletions cut 3 bases from V and 0 bases from J, with 9 bases between. The CDR3 has 15 residues. Per germline, CDR1 LNHDA and CDR2 SQIVND (reference sequence). The CDR3, as DNA: TGTGCCAGTAGTATCGGACAGAGCTCCTACAATGAGCAGTTCTTC. It encodes CASSIGQSSYNEQFF.

This clone was seen a single time. The gene calls are TRBV19 and TRBJ2-7; TRBD2 matches at 9 bases. CDR3 size: 16 residues. Trimming removed 3 bases from V and 7 bases from J; junction bases left unmatched: 13. CDR1 LNHDA and CDR2 SQIVND come from the germline V gene (reference sequence). CDR3 amino acids: CASSISAGGGLGEQYF. The CDR3 DNA reads as TGTGCCAGTAGTATCTCCGCGGGAGGGGGCCTCGGGGAGCAGTACTTC.

V and J are TRBV5-6 and TRBJ2-5, with a weak D call TRBD2 (6 bases). Between the trimmed V and J ends, which lost 4 bases and 1 base, there was a span of 17 bases. CDR3 length equals 16 residues. Germline lookup yields CDR1 SGHDT and CDR2 YYEEEE. CDR3 DNA sequence: TGTGCCAGCAGCCCGGGCCTCGGGAGCCTCCAAGAGACCCAGTACTTC. It specifies CASSPGLGSLQETQYF.

The V and J genes are TRBV5-1 and TRBJ1-2; D gene uncertain. Between the trimmed V and J ends, which lost 3 bases and 4 bases, there was a span of 7 bases. The CDR3 extends over 12 amino acids. Germline V CDR1 and CDR2: SGHRS, YFSETQ. The CDR3 nucleotides are TGCGCCAGCAGCTCTGGATCCTATGGCTACACCTTC. Its translation: CASSSGSYGYTF.

The chain's CDR3 is CASSLASGDTEAFF. CDR3 in DNA: TGCGCCAGCAGCTTGGCTAGCGGGGACACTGAAGCTTTCTTT. The J gene is TRBJ1-1, the V gene TRBV5-1; no definite D call. The CDR3 is 14 amino acids. CDR1 and CDR2 from the germline V gene are SGHRS and YFSETQ. Between the trimmed V and J ends, which lost 0 bases and 3 bases, there was a span of 9 bases.

A few counts support this clone. This sequence joins TRBV30 and TRBJ1-1; D is perhaps TRBD1 (6 bases). Germline CDR1 and CDR2: GTSNPN and SVGIG (reference sequence). This CDR3 has 11 amino acids. The V and J ends lost 5 bases and 8 bases respectively, with 12 bases between them. The CDR3: CAWGSGTEAFF. The CDR3 bases are TGTGCCTGGGGTTCCGGGACAGAAGCTTTCTTT.

J is TRBJ2-1 and V is TRBV9; possible D gene TRBD1, 6 bases. The CDR3 runs 12 residues. Germline CDR1 SGDLS, CDR2 YYNGEE. V was trimmed by 7 bases and J by 5 bases, leaving 10 bases between them. The CDR3 nucleotides read TGTGCCAGCGGGGGCTGGAACAATGAGCAGTTCTTC. Residues: CASGGWNNEQFF. Full variable domain (rest looked up from reference TRBV9 and TRBJ2-1): DSGVTQTPKHLITATGQRVTLRCSPRSGDLSVYWYQQSLDQGLQFLIQYYNGEERAKGNILERFSAQQFPDLHSELNLSSLELGDSALYFCASGGWNNEQFFGPGTRLTVL.

The chain carries TRBV28 and TRBJ1-5; 7 bases are a match to TRBD1. The V and J ends lost 10 bases and 3 bases, in that order; junction bases with no gene match: 9. The CDR3 is made up of 14 amino acids. Germline values: CDR1 MDHEN, CDR2 SYDVKM. CDR3 in amino acids: CATATGTVNQPQHF. The DNA of the CDR3 is TGTGCCACCGCCACCGGGACAGTCAATCAGCCCCAGCATTTT. Full variable domain (rest looked up from reference TRBV28 and TRBJ1-5): DVKVTQSSRYLVKRTGEKVFLECVQDMDHENMFWYRQDPGLGLRLIYFSYDVKMKEKGDIPEGYSVSREKKERFSLILESASTNQTSMYLCATATGTVNQPQHFGDGTRLSIL.

CDR3 DNA sequence: TGTGCCAGCTCACCCGACTTCCGGCGTGACAATGAGCAGTTCTTC. Translating gives CASSPDFRRDNEQFF. The rearrangement links TRBV18 to TRBJ2-1; D unclear. In germline, CDR1 is KGHSH, CDR2 LQKENI. The V gene lost 3 bases and the J gene lost 5 bases, with 14 bases spanning the gap. This CDR3 region has 15 residues.

The chain carries TRBV10-3 and TRBJ1-4; no firm D call. Germline V gene sequence: CDR1 ENHRY, CDR2 SYGVKD. The V and J ends lost 4 bases and 6 bases respectively, with 6 bases between them. CDR3 length: 12 residues. CDR3 amino acids: CAISGGDEKLFF. CDR3 DNA: TGTGCCATCAGTGGTGGGGATGAAAAACTGTTTTTT.